A selection of T cell receptor beta chains follows, all from one sample in a study of siplizumab effects on memory and regulatory T cells. The table came from immunoSEQ multiplex PCR; TCRdb's copy has only in-frame clones and leaves some out. This sample carries 85,000 to 130,000 clones, around 92% of them seen once, and the ten largest clones take 0.55% to 0.85%. Sample: Tregs sorted from blood. These receptors were taken from a human donor in good health. CDR3s include the opening cysteine and the closing phenylalanine or tryptophan. D genes are given only for firm matches. The size field is filled for only some rows; it gives once, few, many or a size class.

clone_size: NA
v_call: TRBV5-4
j_call: TRBJ2-5
d_call: NA
cdr3_aa: CASSLVSQETQYF
cdr3_nt: TGTGCCAGCAGCTTGGTCAGCCAAGAGACCCAGTACTTC

clone_size: NA
v_call: TRBV7-9
j_call: TRBJ1-1
d_call: NA
cdr3_aa: CASSLAFINTNTEAFF
cdr3_nt: TGTGCCAGCAGCTTAGCGTTTATTAACACGAACACTGAAGCTTTCTTT

clone_size: NA
v_call: TRBV11-3
j_call: TRBJ2-7
d_call: TRBD2
cdr3_aa: CASSPGLAGDYEQYF
cdr3_nt: TGTGCCAGCAGCCCCGGACTAGCGGGAGATTACGAGCAGTACTTC

clone_size: NA
v_call: TRBV6-1
j_call: TRBJ2-1
d_call: NA
cdr3_aa: CASSLVGLHNEQFF
cdr3_nt: TGTGCCAGCAGCCTAGTGGGACTGCACAATGAGCAGTTCTTC

clone_size: NA
v_call: TRBV6-6
j_call: TRBJ1-3
d_call: NA
cdr3_aa: CASSYSPGGTRNTIYF
cdr3_nt: TGTGCCAGCAGTTACTCGCCGGGAGGGACGCGAAACACCATATATTTT

clone_size: NA
v_call: TRBV7-8
j_call: TRBJ2-1
d_call: NA
cdr3_aa: CASILTDEQFF
cdr3_nt: TGTGCCAGCATCCTAACAGATGAGCAGTTCTTC

clone_size: NA
v_call: TRBV6-1
j_call: TRBJ1-2
d_call: NA
cdr3_aa: CASGWGNYGYTF
cdr3_nt: TGTGCCAGTGGATGGGGGAACTATGGCTACACCTTC

clone_size: NA
v_call: TRBV7-2
j_call: TRBJ2-7
d_call: NA
cdr3_aa: CASSPVVYEQYF
cdr3_nt: TGTGCCAGCAGCCCGGTAGTCTACGAGCAGTACTTC

clone_size: NA
v_call: TRBV19
j_call: TRBJ1-1
d_call: NA
cdr3_aa: CASSSRQAVMNTEAFF
cdr3_nt: TGTGCCAGTAGTTCCCGACAGGCCGTTATGAACACTGAAGCTTTCTTT

clone_size: NA
v_call: TRBV9
j_call: TRBJ1-6
d_call: NA
cdr3_aa: CASSVNPGSDNSPLHF
cdr3_nt: TGTGCCAGCAGCGTAAACCCGGGGAGCGATAATTCACCCCTCCACTTT

clone_size: NA
v_call: TRBV5-6
j_call: TRBJ2-7
d_call: TRBD2
cdr3_aa: CASSSPGGRGALQYF
cdr3_nt: TGTGCCAGCAGCTCCCCGGGGGGGAGGGGCGCCCTGCAGTACTTC

clone_size: few
v_call: TRBV9
j_call: TRBJ2-7
d_call: NA
cdr3_aa: CASSTNAQGSEQYF
cdr3_nt: TGTGCCAGCAGCACAAATGCCCAGGGGAGCGAGCAGTACTTC

clone_size: once
v_call: TRBV7-2
j_call: TRBJ2-7
d_call: NA
cdr3_aa: CASRLLGGRYEQYF
cdr3_nt: TGTGCCAGCAGGCTTCTGGGGGGAAGATACGAGCAGTACTTC

clone_size: NA
v_call: TRBV7-9
j_call: TRBJ2-1
d_call: NA
cdr3_aa: CASSLYRSVEPEQFF
cdr3_nt: TGTGCCAGCAGCTTATATCGATCGGTCGAGCCTGAGCAGTTCTTC

clone_size: NA
v_call: TRBV6-6
j_call: TRBJ1-5
d_call: TRBD1
cdr3_aa: CASRNLGTGWDQPQHF
cdr3_nt: TGTGCCAGCAGAAACCTCGGGACAGGCTGGGATCAGCCCCAGCATTTT

clone_size: NA
v_call: TRBV4-2
j_call: TRBJ2-7
d_call: TRBD2
cdr3_aa: CASSQGTSGSEQYF
cdr3_nt: TGTGCCAGCAGCCAAGGGACTAGCGGGAGCGAGCAGTACTTC

clone_size: NA
v_call: TRBV5-1
j_call: TRBJ2-1
d_call: TRBD2
cdr3_aa: CASSSGLAGGYNNEQFF
cdr3_nt: TGCGCCAGCAGCTCCGGACTAGCGGGAGGGTACAATAATGAGCAGTTCTTC

clone_size: once
v_call: TRBV2
j_call: TRBJ2-7
d_call: NA
cdr3_aa: CASSEYRTRSYEQYF
cdr3_nt: TGTGCCAGCAGTGAATATAGGACCCGCTCCTACGAGCAGTACTTC

clone_size: NA
v_call: TRBV6-6
j_call: TRBJ2-5
d_call: TRBD2
cdr3_aa: CASSYGGRASETQYF
cdr3_nt: TGTGCCAGCAGTTACGGCGGGAGGGCCTCTGAGACCCAGTACTTC

clone_size: NA
v_call: TRBV27
j_call: TRBJ1-1
d_call: NA
cdr3_aa: CASLSGGLNTEAFF
cdr3_nt: TGTGCCAGCCTCTCGGGGGGGCTGAACACTGAAGCTTTCTTT

clone_size: NA
v_call: TRBV6-6
j_call: TRBJ2-7
d_call: NA
cdr3_aa: CATRRGFYEQYF
cdr3_nt: TGTGCCACCCGCCGAGGGTTCTACGAGCAGTACTTC

clone_size: NA
v_call: TRBV14
j_call: TRBJ2-5
d_call: TRBD1
cdr3_aa: CASSQFPQGAGWQETQYF
cdr3_nt: TGTGCCAGCAGCCAATTCCCTCAGGGGGCAGGGTGGCAAGAGACCCAGTACTTC

clone_size: NA
v_call: TRBV30
j_call: TRBJ1-1
d_call: NA
cdr3_aa: CAWNRPIRNTEAFF
cdr3_nt: TGTGCCTGGAATCGTCCGATACGGAACACTGAAGCTTTCTTT

clone_size: once
v_call: TRBV15
j_call: TRBJ2-7
d_call: TRBD1
cdr3_aa: CATSRDPDRGRRSYEQYF
cdr3_nt: TGTGCCACCAGCAGAGATCCTGACAGGGGGCGAAGGTCCTACGAGCAGTACTTC

clone_size: NA
v_call: TRBV5-1
j_call: TRBJ2-5
d_call: TRBD1
cdr3_aa: CASSLRDSQETQYF
cdr3_nt: TGCGCCAGCAGCTTGCGGGACAGCCAAGAGACCCAGTACTTC

clone_size: NA
v_call: TRBV4-1
j_call: TRBJ2-1
d_call: TRBD1
cdr3_aa: CASSQRPRGRSEQFF
cdr3_nt: TGCGCCAGCAGCCAAAGACCTAGGGGGCGCAGTGAGCAGTTCTTC

clone_size: NA
v_call: TRBV29-1
j_call: TRBJ2-7
d_call: TRBD2
cdr3_aa: CSGGTSGGEQYF
cdr3_nt: TGCAGCGGAGGGACTAGCGGAGGCGAGCAGTACTTC

clone_size: NA
v_call: TRBV28
j_call: TRBJ2-7
d_call: NA
cdr3_aa: CASRGFPDYEQYF
cdr3_nt: TGTGCCAGCAGGGGGTTCCCAGACTACGAGCAGTACTTC

clone_size: NA
v_call: TRBV4-2
j_call: TRBJ2-7
d_call: NA
cdr3_aa: CASSQAEGTYEQYF
cdr3_nt: TGTGCCAGCAGCCAAGCCGAGGGTACCTACGAGCAGTACTTC

clone_size: NA
v_call: TRBV19
j_call: TRBJ1-4
d_call: NA
cdr3_aa: CASKIATNEKLFF
cdr3_nt: TGTGCCAGTAAGATAGCAACTAATGAAAAACTGTTTTTT

clone_size: NA
v_call: TRBV9
j_call: TRBJ2-3
d_call: NA
cdr3_aa: CASSPGYTQYF
cdr3_nt: TGTGCCAGCAGCCCCGGCTATACGCAGTATTTT

clone_size: NA
v_call: TRBV5-6
j_call: TRBJ2-7
d_call: NA
cdr3_aa: CASSWQRTYEQYF
cdr3_nt: TGTGCCAGCAGCTGGCAGCGGACCTACGAGCAGTACTTC

clone_size: NA
v_call: TRBV5-1
j_call: TRBJ2-3
d_call: NA
cdr3_aa: CASSLAGTGTDTQYF
cdr3_nt: TGCGCCAGCAGCTTGGCCGGGACTGGCACAGATACGCAGTATTTT

clone_size: NA
v_call: TRBV7-3
j_call: TRBJ2-1
d_call: NA
cdr3_aa: CASSPNIGQGLGIEQFF
cdr3_nt: TGTGCCAGCAGCCCTAACATCGGGCAAGGGTTGGGGATTGAGCAGTTCTTC

clone_size: NA
v_call: TRBV5-1
j_call: TRBJ2-1
d_call: TRBD2
cdr3_aa: CASRPTSGFQGEQFF
cdr3_nt: TGCGCCAGCAGGCCAACTAGCGGGTTTCAAGGTGAGCAGTTCTTC

clone_size: NA
v_call: TRBV5-1
j_call: TRBJ2-5
d_call: TRBD2
cdr3_aa: CASSPGTREETQYF
cdr3_nt: TGCGCCAGCAGCCCCGGGACTAGAGAAGAGACCCAGTACTTC

clone_size: NA
v_call: TRBV27
j_call: TRBJ2-1
d_call: NA
cdr3_aa: CASSFTGNGEQFF
cdr3_nt: TGTGCCAGCAGTTTTACGGGGAACGGTGAGCAGTTCTTC